These 10 T cell receptor beta chains came from one sample sequenced in a study of T cell repertoires in cytomegalovirus infection. These receptors' targets are unknown. TCRdb recomputed calls from the reads with MiXCR, one row per CDR3 protein. This table holds tens of thousands of distinct CDR3 sequences, over 15% found once. Sequencing used CD8+ T cells from cultured PBMCs, obtained from culture after CMV antigen stimulation. These receptors all stem from a human donor in good health (CMV status not recorded). Some clones in this sample may be carry-over from other donors' samples.

The chain employs TRBV6-2 or TRBV6-3 and TRBJ2-1, with 8 bases identical to TRBD2. The CDR3 runs to 16 residues. Trimming cost V 2 bases and J 3 bases; bases outside gene matches: 6. Per germline, CDR1 MNHEY and CDR2 SVGEGT. The chain's CDR3 is CASSYGAGGNYNEQFF. For the CDR3, the DNA is TGTGCCAGCAGTTACGGGGCGGGAGGAAACTACAATGAGCAGTTCTTC.

The chain links TRBV7-2 to TRBJ2-7, with 11 bases fitting TRBD2. The CDR3 totals 16 residues. Trimming at V came to 5 bases and at J to 2 bases, leaving 8 bases not matched to a gene. Per germline, CDR1 SGHTA and CDR2 FQGNSA. The chain's CDR3 is CASSLTGLAEPYEQYF. The CDR3 DNA reads TGTGCCAGCAGCCTTACGGGACTAGCGGAGCCCTACGAGCAGTACTTC.

The chain joins TRBV7-2 to TRBJ2-3; 9 bases are shared with TRBD2. With V trimmed by 3 bases and J by 5 bases, 12 bases remained unmatched. CDR1 SGHTA and CDR2 FQGNSA come from the germline V gene. The length of the CDR3 is 17 residues. The CDR3 region is CASSFFAGGPLVDTQYF. The CDR3 bases are TGTGCCAGCAGCTTTTTTGCGGGAGGGCCGTTGGTAGATACGCAGTATTTT. The full variable domain, with the rest looked up from reference TRBV7-2 and TRBJ2-3, is GAGVSQSPSNKVTEKGKDVELRCDPISGHTALYWYRQSLGQGLEFLIYFQGNSAPDKSGLPSDRFSAERTGGSVSTLTIQRTQQEDSAVYLCASSFFAGGPLVDTQYFGPGTRLTVL.

This clonotype was detected ten times or more. The chain recombines TRBV7-2 with TRBJ2-5; the D gene could be TRBD1 or TRBD2 (6 bases each). V lost 2 bases and J 5 bases, leaving 15 bases between the germline ends. The CDR3 extends over 15 amino acids. CDR1 is SGHTA and CDR2 is FQGNSA in the germline V gene. The CDR3 spells CASSLMGGQGETQYF. Here the CDR3 DNA reads TGTGCCAGCAGCTTAATGGGGGGCCAGGGGGAGACCCAGTACTTC.

This clonotype occurred a few times. The J gene is TRBJ1-5, the V gene TRBV19; TRBD1 aligns across 8 bases. Germline lookup yields CDR1 LNHDA and CDR2 SQIVND (reference sequence). CDR3 length equals 12 residues. Trimming cost V 7 bases and J 7 bases; bases outside gene matches: 3. The CDR3: CASTTGGQPQHF. The CDR3 DNA sequence: TGTGCCAGTACCACAGGGGGACAGCCCCAGCATTTT.

There are a few counts of this clonotype. This chain uses TRBV7-9 with TRBJ2-2, with a tentative D call TRBD2 (6 bases). This CDR3 is built from 16 residues. V lost 5 bases, J lost 1 base, and 14 bases lay in between. CDR1 and CDR2 (germline): SEHNR, FQNEAQ (reference sequence). CDR3 sequence: CASSQYGTLNTGELFF. In DNA form, the CDR3 reads TGTGCCAGCAGCCAATACGGGACTTTGAACACCGGGGAGCTGTTTTTT.

This clonotype was seen repeatedly, ten times or more. The gene calls are TRBV12-3 or TRBV12-4 and TRBJ1-4; possibly TRBD1 for D (5 bases). CDR3 length: 15 amino acids. The ends were cut back, 6 bases at V and 3 bases at J, with 14 bases in the middle. CDR3 DNA: TGTGCCAGCAGCCGCGTGGGGGGATCTAATGAAAAACTGTTTTTT. It is translated as CASSRVGGSNEKLFF.

This clonotype was counted many times. The V call is TRBV28, the J call TRBJ2-3; 9 positions match TRBD2. V shed 3 bases and J 6 bases; nucleotides not matched to a gene: 4. Germline CDR1 is MDHEN and CDR2 is SYDVKM. The CDR3 extends over 14 amino acids. The CDR3 reads CASSFLAGTDTQYF. CDR3 in DNA: TGTGCCAGCAGTTTCCTAGCGGGAACTGATACGCAGTATTTT.

This clonotype was detected only once. The chain carries TRBV7-8 and TRBJ2-6; TRBD1 aligns across 10 bases. J gave up 3 bases and V 3 bases, and 5 bases lay outside the gene matches. The CDR3 contains 17 residues. CDR1 SGHVS and CDR2 FQNEAQ come from the germline V gene. The CDR3, as DNA: TGTGCCAGCAGCTTCCTCCGGGACAGGGGTGGGGCCAACGTCCTGACTTTC. Translation: CASSFLRDRGGANVLTF.

This chain connects TRBV2 to TRBJ2-7, with D perhaps TRBD2 (5 bases). CDR1 and CDR2 from the germline V gene are SNHLY and FYNNEI. Trimming removed 3 bases from V and 0 bases from J, with 12 bases in between. CDR3 length equals 15 residues. CDR3 in DNA: TGTGCCAGCAGTGAGGAGGCGTCCCCCTCCTACGAGCAGTACTTC. Amino acid sequence: CASSEEASPSYEQYF. Looking up the rest from reference TRBV2 and TRBJ2-7 gives the full variable domain: EPEVTQTPSHQVTQMGQEVILRCVPISNHLYFYWYRQILGQKVEFLVSFYNNEISEKSEIFDDQFSVERPDGSNFTLKIRSTKLEDSAMYFCASSEEASPSYEQYFGPGTRLTVT.